The clone carrying this T cell receptor (beta chain) was seen ten or more times. The record originates from a study of regulatory T cells in long-lasting Graves disease. Arm-PCR of CDR3 regions and iRepertoire HTBI primers were the basis on which TCR beta libraries were built. Each CDR3 protein is one row after TCRdb ran MiXCR on the multiplex PCR reads. Of about 540,000 distinct CDR3 sequences in the sample, approximately 13% were seen once. Described time point: newly diagnosed GD, antithyroid drugs for less than 3 months. Researchers made the TCR library from RNA that was extracted from PBMCs. Blood from the periphery, around 9 milliliters in all, was drawn into EDTA tubes. The CDR3 has 15 amino acids. Trimming took off 1 base at V and 0 bases at J, with 9 bases between the two ends. CDR1 and CDR2 from the germline V gene are LGHDT and YNNKEL (reference sequence). The sample was also linked to a second study, of T cells in Graves' hyperthyroidism and ophthalmopathy. That report notes: Subjects aged 18 to 65 presented with newly diagnosed hyperthyroidism of less than 2 months' duration. HTBI primers were employed in a first-round RT-PCR of the TCR CDR3.

This sequence originates from a man between 25 and 39 years old with Graves disease. Sample: peripheral blood mononuclear cells (PBMCs), taken at new diagnosis, from a patient treated with antithyroid drugs. The rearrangement links TRBV3-1 to TRBJ2-5; D remains unclear. In DNA, the CDR3 is TGTGCCAGCAGCCAAGTCACGGCATACCAAGAGACCCAGTACTTC. This gives the protein CASSQVTAYQETQYF.